These 9 T cell receptor beta chains were all obtained from the same sample, sequenced in a study. Generated by immunoSEQ multiplex PCR, the TCRdb table keeps only in-frame clones and is missing some. The profile shows about 50,000 clones, just over 90% of them singletons. Sequenced: PBMCs. These receptor sequences come from a man aged 40-49 years with rheumatoid arthritis.

The J gene is TRBJ2-2, the V gene TRBV11-3; D is unresolved. The germline V and J ends were trimmed by 1 base and 4 bases, with 22 bases remaining between them. The CDR3 consists of 19 residues. Germline lookup yields CDR1 SGHNT and CDR2 YENEEA. CDR3 sequence: CASSLVYSLDGSGTGELFF. The CDR3 bases are TGTGCCAGCAGCTTAGTATACTCCTTGGACGGTTCGGGCACCGGGGAGCTGTTTTTT.

V is TRBV7-2 and J is TRBJ1-1; no reliable D call. Germline V gives CDR1 SGHTA, CDR2 FQGNSA. This CDR3 is built from 12 residues. Trimming left V 5 bases short and J 2 bases short, with 6 bases between. The CDR3 DNA is TGTGCCAGCAGCCACCTAAACACTGAAGCTTTCTTT. This gives the protein CASSHLNTEAFF. The whole variable domain, filled in from reference TRBV7-2 and TRBJ1-1, reads GAGVSQSPSNKVTEKGKDVELRCDPISGHTALYWYRQSLGQGLEFLIYFQGNSAPDKSGLPSDRFSAERTGGSVSTLTIQRTQQEDSAVYLCASSHLNTEAFFGQGTRLTVV.

The rearrangement links TRBV30 to TRBJ1-1; tentatively, D is TRBD1 (5 bases). CDR3 size: 14 residues. The germline V gene encodes CDR1 GTSNPN and CDR2 SVGIG (reference sequence). Trimming stripped 5 bases from V and 0 bases from J, with 13 bases between. In DNA form, the CDR3 reads TGTGCCTGGTATCCGGGACGGGTGAACACTGAAGCTTTCTTT. Its protein product is CAWYPGRVNTEAFF.

The count of this clone is one. V is TRBV2 and J is TRBJ1-2; D is unresolved. The CDR3 loop spans 11 amino acids. The V end was cut by 5 bases, the J end by 6 bases, with 7 bases between. The germline gives CDR1 SNHLY, CDR2 FYNNEI. CDR3 in amino acids: CASSPGDGYTF. CDR3 coding DNA: TGTGCCAGCAGTCCCGGGGATGGCTACACCTTC.

V gene TRBV19 combines with J gene TRBJ2-7, with D possibly being TRBD1 or TRBD2 (5 bases each). The CDR3 loop spans 14 amino acids. V lost 3 bases and J 1 base, leaving 10 bases between the germline ends. CDR1 is LNHDA and CDR2 is SQIVND in the germline V gene (reference sequence). The CDR3 DNA reads as TGTGCCAGTAGTATTGGCAGGGAGTCCTACGAGCAGTACTTC. This codes for CASSIGRESYEQYF.

J is TRBJ2-7 and V is TRBV29-1; D unclear. CDR1 is SQVTM and CDR2 is ANQGSEA in the germline V gene. Trimming shortened V by 6 bases and J by 3 bases, and 9 bases separated the two germline ends. CDR3 length: 11 amino acids. CDR3 sequence (DNA): TGCAGCGTCGCAGGAAGCTACGAGCAGTACTTC. Encoded protein: CSVAGSYEQYF.

The CDR3 region is CASTFGSGGAYNEQFF. The DNA of the CDR3 is TGCGCCAGCACTTTCGGGAGCGGGGGCGCCTACAATGAGCAGTTCTTC. The chain has TRBV5-1 and TRBJ2-1, with 8 bases lining up with TRBD2. V lost 6 bases to trimming and J lost 2 bases; unmatched junction nucleotides: 10. The germline V gene encodes CDR1 SGHRS and CDR2 YFSETQ. The CDR3 loop spans 16 amino acids.

The gene calls are TRBV24-1 and TRBJ2-1, with a tentative D call TRBD1 (6 bases). Trimming removed 8 bases at V and 6 bases at J, with 13 bases between. The CDR3 loop spans 13 amino acids. The V gene's germline CDR1 is KGHDR and CDR2 SFDVKD. In DNA form, the CDR3 reads TGTGCCACCACCGCGGACAGTCCCAATGAGCAGTTCTTC. Translating gives CATTADSPNEQFF.

The chain carries TRBV2 and TRBJ1-1; D is ambiguous. This CDR3 spans 12 amino acids. Germline assignment: CDR1 SNHLY and CDR2 FYNNEI. V lost 7 bases to trimming and J lost 1 base, with 7 bases between them. CDR3 nucleotides: TGTGCCAGCACACAGCAGAACACTGAAGCTTTCTTT. Translated, it gives CASTQQNTEAFF.